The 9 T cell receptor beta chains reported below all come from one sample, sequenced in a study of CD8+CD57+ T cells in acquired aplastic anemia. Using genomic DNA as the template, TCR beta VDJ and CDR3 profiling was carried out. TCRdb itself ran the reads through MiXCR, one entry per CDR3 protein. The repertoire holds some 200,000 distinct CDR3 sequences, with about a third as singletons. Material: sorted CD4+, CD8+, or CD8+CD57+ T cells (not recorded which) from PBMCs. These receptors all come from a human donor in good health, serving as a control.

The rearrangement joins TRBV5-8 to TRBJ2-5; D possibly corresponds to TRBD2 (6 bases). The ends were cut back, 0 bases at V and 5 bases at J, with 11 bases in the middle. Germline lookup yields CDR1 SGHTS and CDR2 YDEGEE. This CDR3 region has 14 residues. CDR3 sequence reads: CASSLEGGRETQYF. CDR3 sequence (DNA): TGTGCCAGCAGCTTGGAGGGTGGGAGGGAGACCCAGTACTTC.

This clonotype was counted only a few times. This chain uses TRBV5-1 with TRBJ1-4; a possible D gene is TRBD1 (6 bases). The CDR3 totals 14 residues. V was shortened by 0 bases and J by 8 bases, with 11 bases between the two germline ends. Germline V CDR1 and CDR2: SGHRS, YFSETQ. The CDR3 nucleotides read TGCGCCAGCAGCTTGGTTCACAGGGACGAAAAACTGTTTTTT. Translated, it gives CASSLVHRDEKLFF.

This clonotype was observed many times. CDR3 protein: CSALRGSYNEQFF. The DNA for the CDR3 is TGCAGCGCCCTACGGGGGTCTTACAATGAGCAGTTCTTC. The V call is TRBV29-1, the J call TRBJ2-1, with D possibly matching TRBD2 (6 bases). Trimming left V 7 bases short and J 4 bases short, with 14 bases between. In germline, CDR1 is SQVTM, CDR2 ANQGSEA. This CDR3 region has 13 residues.

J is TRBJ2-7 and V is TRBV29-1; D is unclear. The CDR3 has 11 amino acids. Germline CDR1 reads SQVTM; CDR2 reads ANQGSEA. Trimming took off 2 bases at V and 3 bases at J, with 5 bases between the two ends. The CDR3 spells CSVENGYEQYF. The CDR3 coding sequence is TGCAGCGTTGAAAACGGCTACGAGCAGTACTTC.

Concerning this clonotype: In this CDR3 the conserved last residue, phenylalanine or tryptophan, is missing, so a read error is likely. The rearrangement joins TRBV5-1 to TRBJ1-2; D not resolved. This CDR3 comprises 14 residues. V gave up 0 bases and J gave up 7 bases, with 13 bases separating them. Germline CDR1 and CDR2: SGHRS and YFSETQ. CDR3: CASSLAGEGSGYTL. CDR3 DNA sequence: TGCGCCAGCAGCTTGGCCGGGGAGGGTTCTGGCTACACCCTC.

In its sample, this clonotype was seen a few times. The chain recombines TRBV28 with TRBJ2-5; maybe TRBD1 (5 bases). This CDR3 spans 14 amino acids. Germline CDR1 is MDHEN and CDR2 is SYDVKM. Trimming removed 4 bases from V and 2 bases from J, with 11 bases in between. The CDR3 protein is CASSSPDRQETQYF. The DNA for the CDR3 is TGTGCCAGCAGTTCTCCCGACAGACAAGAGACCCAGTACTTC. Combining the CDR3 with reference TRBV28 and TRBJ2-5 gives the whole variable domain DVKVTQSSRYLVKRTGEKVFLECVQDMDHENMFWYRQDPGLGLRLIYFSYDVKMKEKGDIPEGYSVSREKKERFSLILESASTNQTSMYLCASSSPDRQETQYFGPGTRLLVL.

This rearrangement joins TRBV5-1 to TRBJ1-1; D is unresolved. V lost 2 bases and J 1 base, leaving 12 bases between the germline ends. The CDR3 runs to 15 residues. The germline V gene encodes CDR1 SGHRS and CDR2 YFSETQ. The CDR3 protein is CASSFGGVRNTEAFF. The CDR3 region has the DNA TGCGCCAGCAGCTTCGGCGGAGTGAGGAACACTGAAGCTTTCTTT. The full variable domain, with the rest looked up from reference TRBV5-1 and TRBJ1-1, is KAGVTQTPRYLIKTRGQQVTLSCSPISGHRSVSWYQQTPGQGLQFLFEYFSETQRNKGNFPGRFSGRQFSNSRSEMNVSTLELGDSALYLCASSFGGVRNTEAFFGQGTRLTVV.

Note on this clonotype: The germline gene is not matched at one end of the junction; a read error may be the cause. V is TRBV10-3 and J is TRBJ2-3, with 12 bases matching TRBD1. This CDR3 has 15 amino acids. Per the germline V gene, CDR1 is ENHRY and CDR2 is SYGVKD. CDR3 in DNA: TGTGCCATCACCTCGGGACAGGGGGCTGGAGATGCGCAGTATTTT. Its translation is CAITSGQGAGDAQYF.

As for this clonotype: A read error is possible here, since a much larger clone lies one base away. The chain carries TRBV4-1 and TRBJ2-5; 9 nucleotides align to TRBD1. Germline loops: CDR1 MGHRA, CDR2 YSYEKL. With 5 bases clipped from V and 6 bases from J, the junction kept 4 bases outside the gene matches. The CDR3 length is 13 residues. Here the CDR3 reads CASSTTGGKTQYF. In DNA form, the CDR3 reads TGCGCCAGCAGCACGACAGGGGGGAAGACCCAGTACTTC.